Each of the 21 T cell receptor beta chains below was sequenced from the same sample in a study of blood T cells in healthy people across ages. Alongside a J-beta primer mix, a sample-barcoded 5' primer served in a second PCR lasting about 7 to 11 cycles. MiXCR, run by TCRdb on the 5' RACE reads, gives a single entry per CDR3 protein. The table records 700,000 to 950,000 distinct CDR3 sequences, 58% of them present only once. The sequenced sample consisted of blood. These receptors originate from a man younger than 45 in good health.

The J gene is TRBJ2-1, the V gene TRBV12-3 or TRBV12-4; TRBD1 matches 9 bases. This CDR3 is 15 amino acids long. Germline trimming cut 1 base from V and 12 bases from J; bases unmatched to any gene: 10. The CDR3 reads CASSLGGQGRVGQFF. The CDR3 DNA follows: TGTGCCAGCAGTTTAGGAGGACAGGGGAGGGTCGGGCAGTTCTTC.

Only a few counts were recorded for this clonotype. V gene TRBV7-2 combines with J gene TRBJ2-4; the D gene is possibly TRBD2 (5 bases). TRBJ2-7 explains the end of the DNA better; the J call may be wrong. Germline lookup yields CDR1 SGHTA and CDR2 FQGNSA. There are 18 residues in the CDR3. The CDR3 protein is CASSLQAYGGGRTYEQYF. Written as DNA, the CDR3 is TGTGCCAGCAGCTTACAGGCTTATGGCGGAGGTCGAACCTACGAGCAGTACTTC.

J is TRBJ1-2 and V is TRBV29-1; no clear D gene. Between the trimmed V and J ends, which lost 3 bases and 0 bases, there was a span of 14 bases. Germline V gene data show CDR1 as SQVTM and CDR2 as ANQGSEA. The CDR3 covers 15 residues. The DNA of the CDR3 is TGCAGCGTTGAGGCAGGCCGCGGGACTAACTATGGCTACACCTTC. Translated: CSVEAGRGTNYGYTF.

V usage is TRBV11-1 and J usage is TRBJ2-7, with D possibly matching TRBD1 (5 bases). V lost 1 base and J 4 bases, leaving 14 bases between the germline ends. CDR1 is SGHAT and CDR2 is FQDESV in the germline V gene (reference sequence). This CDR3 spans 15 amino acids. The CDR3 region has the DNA TGTGCCAGCAGCTTAGTAAGCCAGGGCGCTTACGAGCAGTACTTC. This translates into CASSLVSQGAYEQYF.

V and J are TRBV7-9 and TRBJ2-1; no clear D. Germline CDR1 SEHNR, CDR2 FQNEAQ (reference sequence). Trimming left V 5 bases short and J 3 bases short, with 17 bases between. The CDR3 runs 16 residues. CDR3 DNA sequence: TGTGCCAGCAGCCTGCAGACTGGATTAGTCTACAATGAGCAGTTCTTC. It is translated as CASSLQTGLVYNEQFF.

The CDR3 DNA sequence: TGTGCCAGCGGCCTAGACGAGCAGTACTTC. Translating gives CASGLDEQYF. V is TRBV6-5 and J is TRBJ2-5; D unresolved. The J call is uncertain, as TRBJ2-7 better fits the DNA end. Per germline, CDR1 MNHEY and CDR2 SVGAGI. The CDR3 sequence is 10 residues long.

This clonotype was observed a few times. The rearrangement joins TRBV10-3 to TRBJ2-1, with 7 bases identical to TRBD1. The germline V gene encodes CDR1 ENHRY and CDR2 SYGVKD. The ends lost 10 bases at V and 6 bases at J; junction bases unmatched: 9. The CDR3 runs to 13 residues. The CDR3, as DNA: TGTGCCACCGGGACAGTTGGAAGCAATGAGCAGTTCTTC. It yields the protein CATGTVGSNEQFF.

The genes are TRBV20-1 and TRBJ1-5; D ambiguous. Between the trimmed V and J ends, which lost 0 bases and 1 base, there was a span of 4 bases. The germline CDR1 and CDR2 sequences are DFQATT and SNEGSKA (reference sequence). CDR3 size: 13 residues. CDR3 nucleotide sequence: TGCAGTGCTAGAGACGGAAGCAATCAGCCCCAGCATTTT. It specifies CSARDGSNQPQHF.

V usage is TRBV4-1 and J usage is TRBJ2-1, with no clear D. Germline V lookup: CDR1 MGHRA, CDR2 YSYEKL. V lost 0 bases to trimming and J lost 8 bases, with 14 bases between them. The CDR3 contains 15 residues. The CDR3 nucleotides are TGCGCCAGCAGCCAAGAACTTCCCCCTGGGTATGAGCAGTTCTTC. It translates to CASSQELPPGYEQFF.

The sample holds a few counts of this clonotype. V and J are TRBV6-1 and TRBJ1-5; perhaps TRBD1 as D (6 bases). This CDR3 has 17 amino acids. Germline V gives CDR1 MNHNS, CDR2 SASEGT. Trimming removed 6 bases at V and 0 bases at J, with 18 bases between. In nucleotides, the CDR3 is TGTGCCAGCAGGAAGACAGGCAACCAATATAGCAATCAGCCCCAGCATTTT. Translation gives CASRKTGNQYSNQPQHF.

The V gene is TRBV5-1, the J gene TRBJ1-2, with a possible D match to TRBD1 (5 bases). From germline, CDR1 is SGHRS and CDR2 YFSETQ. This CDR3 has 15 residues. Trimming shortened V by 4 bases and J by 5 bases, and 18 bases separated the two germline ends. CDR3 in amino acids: CASSPGPLEGYGYTF. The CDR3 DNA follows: TGCGCCAGCAGCCCGGGACCCTTAGAGGGGTATGGCTACACCTTC. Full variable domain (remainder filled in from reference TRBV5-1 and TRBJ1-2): KAGVTQTPRYLIKTRGQQVTLSCSPISGHRSVSWYQQTPGQGLQFLFEYFSETQRNKGNFPGRFSGRQFSNSRSEMNVSTLELGDSALYLCASSPGPLEGYGYTFGSGTRLTVV.

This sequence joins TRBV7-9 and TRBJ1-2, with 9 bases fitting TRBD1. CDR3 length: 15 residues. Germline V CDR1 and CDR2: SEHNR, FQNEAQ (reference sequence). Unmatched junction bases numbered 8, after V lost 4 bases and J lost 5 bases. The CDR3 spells CASSSTGGFGYGYTF. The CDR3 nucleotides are TGTGCCAGCAGCTCTACAGGGGGCTTTGGGTATGGCTACACCTTC.

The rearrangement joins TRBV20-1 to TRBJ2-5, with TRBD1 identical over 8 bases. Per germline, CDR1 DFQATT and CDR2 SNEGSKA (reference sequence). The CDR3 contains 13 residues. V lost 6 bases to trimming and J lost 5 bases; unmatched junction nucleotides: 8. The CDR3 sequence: CSARTGNGETQYF. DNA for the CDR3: TGCAGTGCACGGACAGGGAATGGGGAGACCCAGTACTTC.

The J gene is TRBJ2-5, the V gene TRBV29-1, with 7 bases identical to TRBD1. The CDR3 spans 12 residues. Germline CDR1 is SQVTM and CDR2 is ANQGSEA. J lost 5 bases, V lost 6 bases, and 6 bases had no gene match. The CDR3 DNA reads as TGCAGCGTCGAGACAGGGCCGGAGACCCAGTACTTC. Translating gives CSVETGPETQYF.

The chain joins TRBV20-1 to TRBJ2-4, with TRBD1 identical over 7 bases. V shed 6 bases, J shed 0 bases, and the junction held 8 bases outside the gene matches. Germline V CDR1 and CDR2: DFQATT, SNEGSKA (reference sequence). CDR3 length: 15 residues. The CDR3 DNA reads TGCAGTGCCGATACAGGGGATCTAGCCAAAAACATTCAGTACTTC. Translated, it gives CSADTGDLAKNIQYF.

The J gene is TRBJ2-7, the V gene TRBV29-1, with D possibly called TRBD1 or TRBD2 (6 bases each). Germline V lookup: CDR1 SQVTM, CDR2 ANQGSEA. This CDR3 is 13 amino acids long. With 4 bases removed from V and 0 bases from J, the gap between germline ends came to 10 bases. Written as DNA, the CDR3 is TGCAGCGTTGGAAAGGGGGGCTCCTACGAGCAGTACTTC. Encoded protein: CSVGKGGSYEQYF.

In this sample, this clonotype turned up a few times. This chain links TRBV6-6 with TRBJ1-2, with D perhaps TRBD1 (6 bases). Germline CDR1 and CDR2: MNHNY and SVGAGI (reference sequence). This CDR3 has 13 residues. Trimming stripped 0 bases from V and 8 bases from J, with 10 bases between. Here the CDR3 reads CASSYSPQGGYTF. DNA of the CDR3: TGTGCCAGCAGTTACTCGCCCCAGGGGGGCTACACCTTC.

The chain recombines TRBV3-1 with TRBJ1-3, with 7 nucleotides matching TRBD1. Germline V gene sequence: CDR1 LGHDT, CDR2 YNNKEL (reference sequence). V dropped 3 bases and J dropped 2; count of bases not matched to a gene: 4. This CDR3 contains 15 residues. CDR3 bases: TGTGCCAGCAGCCATGAGGGGGCGGCTGGAAACACCATATATTTT. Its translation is CASSHEGAAGNTIYF.

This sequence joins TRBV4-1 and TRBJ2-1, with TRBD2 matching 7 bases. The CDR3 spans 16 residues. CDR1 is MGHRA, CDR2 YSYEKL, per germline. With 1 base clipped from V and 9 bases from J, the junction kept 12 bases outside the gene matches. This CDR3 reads CASSQGPERGAGEQFF. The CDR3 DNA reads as TGCGCCAGCAGCCAAGGCCCTGAGCGGGGAGCAGGTGAGCAGTTCTTC.

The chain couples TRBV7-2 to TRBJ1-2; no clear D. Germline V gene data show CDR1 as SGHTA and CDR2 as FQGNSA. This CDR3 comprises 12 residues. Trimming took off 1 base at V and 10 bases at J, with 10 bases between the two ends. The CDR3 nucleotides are TGTGCCAGCAGCTTAGATGCGCTCGACTACACCTTC. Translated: CASSLDALDYTF.

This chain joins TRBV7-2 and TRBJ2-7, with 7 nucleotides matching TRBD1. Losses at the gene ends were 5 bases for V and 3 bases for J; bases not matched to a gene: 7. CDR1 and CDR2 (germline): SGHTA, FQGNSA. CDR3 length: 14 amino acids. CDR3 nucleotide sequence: TGTGCCAGCAGCCCAGACAGGGTCAACTACGAGCAGTACTTC. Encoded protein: CASSPDRVNYEQYF. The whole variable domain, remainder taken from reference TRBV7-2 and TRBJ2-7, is GAGVSQSPSNKVTEKGKDVELRCDPISGHTALYWYRQSLGQGLEFLIYFQGNSAPDKSGLPSDRFSAERTGGSVSTLTIQRTQQEDSAVYLCASSPDRVNYEQYFGPGTRLTVT.